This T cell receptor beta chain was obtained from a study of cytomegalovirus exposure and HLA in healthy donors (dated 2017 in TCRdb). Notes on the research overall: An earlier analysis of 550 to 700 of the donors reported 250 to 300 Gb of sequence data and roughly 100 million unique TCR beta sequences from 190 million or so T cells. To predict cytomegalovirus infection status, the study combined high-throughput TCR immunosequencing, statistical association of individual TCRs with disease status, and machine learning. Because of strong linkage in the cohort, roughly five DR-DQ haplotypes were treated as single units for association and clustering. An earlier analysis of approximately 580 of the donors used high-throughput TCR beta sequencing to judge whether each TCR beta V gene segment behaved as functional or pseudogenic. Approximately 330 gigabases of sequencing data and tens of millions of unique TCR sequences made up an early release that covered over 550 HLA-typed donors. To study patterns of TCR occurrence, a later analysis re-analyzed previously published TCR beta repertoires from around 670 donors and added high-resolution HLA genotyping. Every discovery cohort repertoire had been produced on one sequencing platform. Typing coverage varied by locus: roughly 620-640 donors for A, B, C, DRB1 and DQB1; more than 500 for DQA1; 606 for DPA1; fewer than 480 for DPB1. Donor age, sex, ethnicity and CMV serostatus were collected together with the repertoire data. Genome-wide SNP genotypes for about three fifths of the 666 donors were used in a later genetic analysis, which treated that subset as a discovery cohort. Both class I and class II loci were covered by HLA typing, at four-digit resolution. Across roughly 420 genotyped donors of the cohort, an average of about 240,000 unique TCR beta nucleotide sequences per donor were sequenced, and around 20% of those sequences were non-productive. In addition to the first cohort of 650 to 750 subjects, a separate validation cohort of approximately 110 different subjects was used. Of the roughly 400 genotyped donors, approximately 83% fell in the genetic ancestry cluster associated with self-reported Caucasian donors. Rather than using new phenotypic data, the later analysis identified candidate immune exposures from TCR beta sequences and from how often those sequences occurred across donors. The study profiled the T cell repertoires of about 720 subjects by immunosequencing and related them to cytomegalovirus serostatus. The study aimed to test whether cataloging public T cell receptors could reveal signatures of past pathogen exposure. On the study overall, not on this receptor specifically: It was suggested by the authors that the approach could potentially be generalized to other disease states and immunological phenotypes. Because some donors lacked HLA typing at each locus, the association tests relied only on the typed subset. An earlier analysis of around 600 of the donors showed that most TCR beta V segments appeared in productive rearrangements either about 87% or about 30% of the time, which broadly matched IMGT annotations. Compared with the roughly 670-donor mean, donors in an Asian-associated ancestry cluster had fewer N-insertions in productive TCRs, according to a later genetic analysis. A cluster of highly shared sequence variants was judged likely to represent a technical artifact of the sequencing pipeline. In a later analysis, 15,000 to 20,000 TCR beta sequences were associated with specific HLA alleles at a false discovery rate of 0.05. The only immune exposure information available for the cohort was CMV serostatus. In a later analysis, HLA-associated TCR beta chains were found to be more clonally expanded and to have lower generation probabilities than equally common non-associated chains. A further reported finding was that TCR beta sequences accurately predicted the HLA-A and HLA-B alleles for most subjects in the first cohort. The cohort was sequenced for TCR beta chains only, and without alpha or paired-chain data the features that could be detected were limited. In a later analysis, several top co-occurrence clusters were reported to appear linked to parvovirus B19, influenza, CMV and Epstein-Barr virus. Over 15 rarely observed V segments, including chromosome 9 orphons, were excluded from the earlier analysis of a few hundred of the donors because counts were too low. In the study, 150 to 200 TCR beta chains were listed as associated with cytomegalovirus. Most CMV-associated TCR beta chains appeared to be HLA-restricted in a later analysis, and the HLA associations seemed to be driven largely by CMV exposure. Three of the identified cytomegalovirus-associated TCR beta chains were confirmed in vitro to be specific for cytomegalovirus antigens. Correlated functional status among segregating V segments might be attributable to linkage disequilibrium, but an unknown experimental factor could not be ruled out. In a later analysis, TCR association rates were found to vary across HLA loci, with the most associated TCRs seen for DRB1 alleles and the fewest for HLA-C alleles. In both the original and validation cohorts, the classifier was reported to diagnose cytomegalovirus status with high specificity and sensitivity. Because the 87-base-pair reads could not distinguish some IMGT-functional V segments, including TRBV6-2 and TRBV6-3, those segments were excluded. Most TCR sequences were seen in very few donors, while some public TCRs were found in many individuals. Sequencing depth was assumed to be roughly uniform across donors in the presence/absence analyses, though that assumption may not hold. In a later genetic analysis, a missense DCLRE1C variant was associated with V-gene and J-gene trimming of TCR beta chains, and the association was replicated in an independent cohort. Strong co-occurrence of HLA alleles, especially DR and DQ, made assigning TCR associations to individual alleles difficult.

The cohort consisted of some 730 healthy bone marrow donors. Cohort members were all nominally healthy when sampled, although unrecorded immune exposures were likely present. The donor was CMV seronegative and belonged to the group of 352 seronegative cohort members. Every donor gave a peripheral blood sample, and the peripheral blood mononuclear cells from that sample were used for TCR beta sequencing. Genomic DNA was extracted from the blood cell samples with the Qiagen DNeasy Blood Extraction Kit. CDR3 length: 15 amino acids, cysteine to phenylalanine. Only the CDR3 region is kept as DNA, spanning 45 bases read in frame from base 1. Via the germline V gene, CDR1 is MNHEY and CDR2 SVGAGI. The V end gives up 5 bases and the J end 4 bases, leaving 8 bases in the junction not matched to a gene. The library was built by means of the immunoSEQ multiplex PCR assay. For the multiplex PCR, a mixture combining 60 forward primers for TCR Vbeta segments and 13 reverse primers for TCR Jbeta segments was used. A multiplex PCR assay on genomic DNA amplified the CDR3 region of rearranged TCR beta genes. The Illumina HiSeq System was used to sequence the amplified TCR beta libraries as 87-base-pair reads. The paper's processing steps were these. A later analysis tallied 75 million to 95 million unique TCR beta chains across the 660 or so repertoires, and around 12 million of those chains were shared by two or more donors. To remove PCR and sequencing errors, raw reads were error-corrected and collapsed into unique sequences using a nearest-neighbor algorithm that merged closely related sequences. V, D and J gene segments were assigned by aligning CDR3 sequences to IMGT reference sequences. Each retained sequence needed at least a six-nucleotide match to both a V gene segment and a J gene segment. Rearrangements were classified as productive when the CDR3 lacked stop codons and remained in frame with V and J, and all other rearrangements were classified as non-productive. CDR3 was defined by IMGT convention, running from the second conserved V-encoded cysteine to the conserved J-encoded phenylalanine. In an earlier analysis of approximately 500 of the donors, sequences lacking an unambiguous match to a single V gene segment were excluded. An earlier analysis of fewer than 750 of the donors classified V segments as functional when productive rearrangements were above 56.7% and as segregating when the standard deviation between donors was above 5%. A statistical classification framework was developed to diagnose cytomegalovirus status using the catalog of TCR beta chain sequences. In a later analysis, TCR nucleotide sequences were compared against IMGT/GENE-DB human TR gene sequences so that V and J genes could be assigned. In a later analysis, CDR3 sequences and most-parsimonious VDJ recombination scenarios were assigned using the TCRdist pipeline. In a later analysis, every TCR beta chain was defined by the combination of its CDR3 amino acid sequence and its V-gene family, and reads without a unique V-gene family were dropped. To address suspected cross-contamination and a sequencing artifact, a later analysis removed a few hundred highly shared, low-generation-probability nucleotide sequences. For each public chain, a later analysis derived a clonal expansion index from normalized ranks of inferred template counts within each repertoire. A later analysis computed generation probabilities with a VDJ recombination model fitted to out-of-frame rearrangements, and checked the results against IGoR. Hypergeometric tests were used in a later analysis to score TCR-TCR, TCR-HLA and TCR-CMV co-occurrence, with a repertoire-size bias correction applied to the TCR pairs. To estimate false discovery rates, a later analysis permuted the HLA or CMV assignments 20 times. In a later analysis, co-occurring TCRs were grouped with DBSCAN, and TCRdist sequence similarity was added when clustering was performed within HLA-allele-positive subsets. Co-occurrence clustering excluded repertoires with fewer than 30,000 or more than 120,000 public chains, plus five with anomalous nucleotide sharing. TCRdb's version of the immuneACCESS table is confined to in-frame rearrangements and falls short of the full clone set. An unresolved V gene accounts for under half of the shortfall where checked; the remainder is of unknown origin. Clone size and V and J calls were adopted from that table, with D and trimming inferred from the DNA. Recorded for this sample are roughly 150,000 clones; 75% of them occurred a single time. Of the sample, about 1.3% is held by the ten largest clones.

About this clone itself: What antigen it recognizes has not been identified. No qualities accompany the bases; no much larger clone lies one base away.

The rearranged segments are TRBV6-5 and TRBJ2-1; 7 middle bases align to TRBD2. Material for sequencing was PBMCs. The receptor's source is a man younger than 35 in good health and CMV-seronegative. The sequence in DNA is TGTGCCAGCAGTGGGGTCTTGCGGGGGTACAATGAGCAGTTCTTC. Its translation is CASSGVLRGYNEQFF.